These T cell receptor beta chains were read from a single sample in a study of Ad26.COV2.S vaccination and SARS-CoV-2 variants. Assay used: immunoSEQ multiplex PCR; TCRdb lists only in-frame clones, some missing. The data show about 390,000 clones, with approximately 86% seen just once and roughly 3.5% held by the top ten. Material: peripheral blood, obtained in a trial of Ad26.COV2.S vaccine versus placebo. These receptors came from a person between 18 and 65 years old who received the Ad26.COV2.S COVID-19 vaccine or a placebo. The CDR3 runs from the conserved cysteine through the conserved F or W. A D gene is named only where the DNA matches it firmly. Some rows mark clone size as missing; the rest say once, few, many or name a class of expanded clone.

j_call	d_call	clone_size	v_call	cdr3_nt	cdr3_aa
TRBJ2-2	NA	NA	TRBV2	TGTGCCAGCAGCAGCAGGGCCACGAACACCGGGGAGCTGTTTTTT	CASSSRATNTGELFF
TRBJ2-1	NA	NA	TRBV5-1	TGCGCCAGCAGCTTGGACGGGACAACTACTAATGAGCAGTTCTTC	CASSLDGTTTNEQFF
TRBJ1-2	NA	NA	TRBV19	TGTGCCAGTAGTTTGGGACCCTACTGGGGCTACACCTTC	CASSLGPYWGYTF
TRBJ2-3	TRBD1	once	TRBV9	TGTGCCAGCAGCTTCCGACAGGGGGGCACAGATACGCAGTATTTT	CASSFRQGGTDTQYF
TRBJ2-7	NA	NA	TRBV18	TGTGCCAGCTCATCTGGGGCGAACTACGAGCAGTACTTC	CASSSGANYEQYF
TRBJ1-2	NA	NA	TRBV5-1	TGCGCCAGCACCCCCGGGGGTAACTATGGCTACACCTTC	CASTPGGNYGYTF
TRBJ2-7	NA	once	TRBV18	TGTGCCAGCTCACCAGTAACAGGGAACAACCACGAGCAGTACTTC	CASSPVTGNNHEQYF
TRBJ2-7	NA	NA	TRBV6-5	TGTGCCACCCGTGGGGCGACCTACGAGCAGTACTTC	CATRGATYEQYF
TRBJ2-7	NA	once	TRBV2	TGTGCCAGCAGGCCCGGGACTTCATCCTACGAGCAGTACTTC	CASRPGTSSYEQYF
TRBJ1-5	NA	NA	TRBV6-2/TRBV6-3	TGTGCCAGCAGTTACGGCCGGGACAACACAATGTCGAGCAATCAGCCCCAGCATTTT	CASSYGRDNTMSSNQPQHF
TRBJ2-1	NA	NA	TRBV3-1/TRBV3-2	TGTGCCAGCAGCCAAGAAGGAGTACTAGTGGGCAATGAGCAGTTCTTC	CASSQEGVLVGNEQFF
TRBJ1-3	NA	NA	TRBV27	TGTGCCAGCAGTTTAGGCCCCGGGAGAACCATATATTTT	CASSLGPGRTIYF
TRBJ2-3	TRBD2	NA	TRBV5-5	TGTGCCAGCAGCTTGATTGCGGGGGGGGTCACAGATACGCAGTATTTT	CASSLIAGGVTDTQYF
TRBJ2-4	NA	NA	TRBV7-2	TGTGCCAGCAGCTTGCGGACTGGGGGCCAGTACTTC	CASSLRTGGQYF
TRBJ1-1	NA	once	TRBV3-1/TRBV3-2	TGTGCCAGCAGCACCCCCGGGACACTAGGCACTGAAGCTTTCTTT	CASSTPGTLGTEAFF
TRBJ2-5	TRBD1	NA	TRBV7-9	TGTGCCAGCAGCTCTTCGACAGGGTTTGAGACCCAGTACTTC	CASSSSTGFETQYF
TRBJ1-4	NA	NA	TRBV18	TGTGCCAGCTCCCCTAGGGACATACCTGCAACTAATGAAAAACTGTTTTTT	CASSPRDIPATNEKLFF
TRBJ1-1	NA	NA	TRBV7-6	TGTGCCAGCAGCTCTATGTCGGACCGGAACACTGAAGCTTTCTTT	CASSSMSDRNTEAFF
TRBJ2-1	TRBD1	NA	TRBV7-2	TGTGCCAGCAGCAAGGGACAGGGAGGGAGCAATGAGCAGTTCTTC	CASSKGQGGSNEQFF
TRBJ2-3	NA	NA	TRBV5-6	TGTGCCAGCAGCTTGATTATTAGGACAGATACGCAGTATTTT	CASSLIIRTDTQYF
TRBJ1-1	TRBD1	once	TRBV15	TGTGCCACCAGCGGTAGCGACAGGGTCGGAGCTTTCTTT	CATSGSDRVGAFF
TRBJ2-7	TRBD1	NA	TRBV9	TGTGCCAGCAGCCCCAAGGGAAGGACAGGGGCCTACGAGCAGTACTTC	CASSPKGRTGAYEQYF
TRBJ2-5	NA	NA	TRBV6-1	TGTGCCAGCAGTGAAGCGCGTGAGACCCAGTACTTC	CASSEARETQYF
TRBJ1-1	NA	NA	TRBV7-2	TGTGCCAGCAGCTACCCGACAGGGAACACTGAAGCTTTCTTT	CASSYPTGNTEAFF
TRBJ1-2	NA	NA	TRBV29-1	TGCAGCGTTGAAGGCGGGGCTAGCGATGGCTACACCTTC	CSVEGGASDGYTF
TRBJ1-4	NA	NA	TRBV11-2	TGTGCCAGCAGCTTAGGTCACAGTGGAAGTGAAAAACTGTTTTTT	CASSLGHSGSEKLFF
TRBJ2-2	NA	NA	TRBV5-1	TGCGCCAGCAGCTTGGGGGCTAACGAGCGGACCGGGGAGCTGTTTTTT	CASSLGANERTGELFF
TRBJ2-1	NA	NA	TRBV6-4	TGTGCCAGCAGTGACCCCGCGAACAATGAGCAGTTCTTC	CASSDPANNEQFF
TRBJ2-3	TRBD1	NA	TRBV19	TGTGCCAGTGGCTGGACAGGGGGTATAGATACGCAGTATTTT	CASGWTGGIDTQYF
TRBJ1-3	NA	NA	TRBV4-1	TGCGCCAGCAGCCAAGGCCGACAGTCCTCTGGAAACACCATATATTTT	CASSQGRQSSGNTIYF
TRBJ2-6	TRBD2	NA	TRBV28	TGTGCCAGCAGTTTCCGGCTGTCAGGGAGGGGCTCTGGGGCCAACGTCCTGACTTTC	CASSFRLSGRGSGANVLTF
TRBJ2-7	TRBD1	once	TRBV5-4	TGTGCCAGCAGCGTAGGACAGGGATCTAGTTCCTACGAGCAGTACTTC	CASSVGQGSSSYEQYF
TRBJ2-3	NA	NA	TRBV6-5	TGTGCCAGCCTAGAGACAGGCACAGATACGCAGTATTTT	CASLETGTDTQYF
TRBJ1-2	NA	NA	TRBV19	TGTGCCAGTAGTTACGGCAGGGAATCCTATGGCTACACCTTC	CASSYGRESYGYTF
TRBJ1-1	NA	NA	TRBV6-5	TGTGCCAGCAGGGGAATTGGAACTGAAGCTTTCTTT	CASRGIGTEAFF
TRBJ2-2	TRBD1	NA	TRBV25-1	TGTGCCAGCAGTCATGGACAGGTGACCACCGGGGAGCTGTTTTTT	CASSHGQVTTGELFF
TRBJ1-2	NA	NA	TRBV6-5	TGTGCCAGCAGTTACATATCCGGCACTGGCTACACCTTC	CASSYISGTGYTF
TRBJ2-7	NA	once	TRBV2	TGTGCCAGCAGCCACAGACAGACGCACTACGAGCAGTACTTC	CASSHRQTHYEQYF
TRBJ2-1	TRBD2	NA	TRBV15	TGTGCCACCAAAGAGACTAGCGGTAGTTACAATGAGCAGTTCTTC	CATKETSGSYNEQFF
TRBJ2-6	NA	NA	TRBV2	TGTGCCAGCAGTAGGGTCGGGGCCAACGTCCTGACTTTC	CASSRVGANVLTF
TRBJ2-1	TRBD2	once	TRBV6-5	TGTGCCAGCTTGGATAGCGGGGGGGCCCAGCAGTTCTTC	CASLDSGGAQQFF
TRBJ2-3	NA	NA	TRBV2	TGTGCCAGCAGAAGGACTGACACAGATACGCAGTATTTT	CASRRTDTDTQYF